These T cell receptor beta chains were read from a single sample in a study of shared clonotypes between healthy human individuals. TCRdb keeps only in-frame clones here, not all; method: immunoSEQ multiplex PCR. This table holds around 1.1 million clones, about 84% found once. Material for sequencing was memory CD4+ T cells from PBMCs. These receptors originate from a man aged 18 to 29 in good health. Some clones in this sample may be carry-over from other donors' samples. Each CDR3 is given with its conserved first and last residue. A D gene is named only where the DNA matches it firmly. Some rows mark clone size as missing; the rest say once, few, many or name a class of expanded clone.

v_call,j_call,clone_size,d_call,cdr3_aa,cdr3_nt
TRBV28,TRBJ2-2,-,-,CASRPEQVGELFF,TGTGCCAGCCGCCCTGAACAGGTCGGGGAGCTGTTTTTT
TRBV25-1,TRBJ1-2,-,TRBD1,CASQGDRGNGYTF,TGTGCCAGCCAAGGGGACAGGGGGAATGGCTACACCTTC
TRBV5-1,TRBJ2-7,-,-,CASSLGASETYEQYF,TGCGCCAGCAGCTTGGGGGCTAGCGAGACCTACGAGCAGTACTTC
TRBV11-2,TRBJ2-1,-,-,CASSLATYNEQFF,TGTGCCAGCAGCCTAGCGACCTACAATGAGCAGTTCTTC
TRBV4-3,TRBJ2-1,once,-,CASSPRSRYNEQFF,TGCGCCAGCAGCCCAAGGAGCAGGTACAATGAGCAGTTCTTC
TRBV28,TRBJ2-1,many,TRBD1,CASSPDRGRGGNEQFF,TGTGCCAGCAGTCCCGACAGGGGGCGGGGTGGCAATGAGCAGTTCTTC
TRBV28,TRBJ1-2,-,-,CASSPLRYGYTF,TGTGCCAGCAGTCCGTTGCGCTATGGCTACACCTTC
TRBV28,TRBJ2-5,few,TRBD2,CASSSTESGRWYGETQYF,TGTGCCAGCAGTTCAACAGAGAGCGGGAGGTGGTATGGGGAGACCCAGTACTTC
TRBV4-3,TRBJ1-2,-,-,CASSQPGGSYGYTF,TGCGCCAGCAGCCAACCGGGGGGCAGCTATGGCTACACCTTC
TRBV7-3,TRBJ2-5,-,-,CASSLTRQETQYF,TGTGCCAGCAGCTTAACTAGGCAAGAGACCCAGTACTTC
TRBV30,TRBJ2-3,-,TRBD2,CAWRTSGSLDTQYF,TGTGCCTGGAGGACTAGCGGGAGCTTAGATACGCAGTATTTT
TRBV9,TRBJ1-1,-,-,CASSASTDVVATEAFF,TGTGCCAGCAGCGCCAGCACGGATGTCGTGGCCACTGAAGCTTTCTTT
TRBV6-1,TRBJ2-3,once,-,CASSARVAVLNGNTQYF,TGTGCCAGCAGTGCGCGGGTAGCGGTCCTCAACGGGAATACGCAGTATTTT
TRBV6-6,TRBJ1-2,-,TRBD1,CASSPGTGGWRGYTF,TGTGCCAGCAGTCCCGGGACAGGTGGTTGGCGGGGCTACACCTTC
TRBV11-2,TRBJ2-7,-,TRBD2,CASSNIAGGPYEQYF,TGTGCCAGCAGCAATATAGCGGGAGGCCCCTACGAGCAGTACTTC
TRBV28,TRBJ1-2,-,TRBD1,CAIAGGAGYTF,TGTGCCATCGCAGGGGGAGCCGGCTACACCTTC
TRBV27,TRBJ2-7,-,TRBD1,CASRIPTGGRNEQYF,TGTGCCAGCAGAATACCGACAGGGGGAAGAAACGAGCAGTACTTC
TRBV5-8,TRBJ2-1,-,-,CASSFPLGGYNEQFF,TGTGCCAGCAGCTTTCCTCTAGGGGGATACAATGAGCAGTTCTTC
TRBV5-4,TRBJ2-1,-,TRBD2,CASSLDSGSGNEQFF,TGTGCCAGCAGCTTGGACAGCGGGAGCGGTAATGAGCAGTTCTTC